This TCR beta chain comes out of a study of T cells in Graves' hyperthyroidism and ophthalmopathy. Whole-study findings and limits: The blood repertoire included most of the expanded thyroid clonotypes above 0.001.

There were TCR beta CDR3 regions amplified from RNA transcripts. A first-round RT-PCR of the TCR CDR3 used the HTBI primer set. TCRdb reprocessed the multiplex PCR reads via MiXCR and lists one record per CDR3 protein. This table has some 560,000 distinct CDR3 sequences, 14% appearing once. V was clipped by 8 bases and J by 9 bases; unmatched bases: 13. This CDR3 comprises 14 residues. CDR1 is SQVTM and CDR2 is ANQGSEA in the germline V gene. This clonotype was seen at least ten times. As yet, its antigen is unknown. The chain employs TRBV29-1 and TRBJ2-1; 10 bases line up with TRBD2. This TCR came from a woman in her thirties or forties with Graves' hyperthyroidism. The sequencing input was blood. CDR3 bases: TGCAGCTCACGAGGGCTAGCGGGAGCGAGTGAGCAGTTCTTC. Translating gives CSSRGLAGASEQFF.